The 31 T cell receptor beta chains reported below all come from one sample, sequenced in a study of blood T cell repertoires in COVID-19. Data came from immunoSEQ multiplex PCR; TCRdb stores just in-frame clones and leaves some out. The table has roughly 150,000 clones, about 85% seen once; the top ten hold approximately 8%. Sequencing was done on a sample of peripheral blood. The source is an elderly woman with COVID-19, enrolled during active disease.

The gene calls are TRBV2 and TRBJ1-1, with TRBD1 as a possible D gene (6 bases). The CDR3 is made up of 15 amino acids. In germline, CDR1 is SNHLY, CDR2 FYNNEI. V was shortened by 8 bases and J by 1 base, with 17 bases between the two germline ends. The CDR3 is CASSSLGARNTEAFF. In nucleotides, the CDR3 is TGTGCCAGCTCCTCATTGGGGGCCAGGAACACTGAAGCTTTCTTT.

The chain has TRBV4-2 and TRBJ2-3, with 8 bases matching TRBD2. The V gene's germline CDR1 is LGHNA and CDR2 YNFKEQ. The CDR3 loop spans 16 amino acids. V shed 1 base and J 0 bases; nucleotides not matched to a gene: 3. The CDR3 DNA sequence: TGTGCCAGCAGCCAAGGTTCTAGCGGGAGCACAGATACGCAGTATTTT. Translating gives CASSQGSSGSTDTQYF.

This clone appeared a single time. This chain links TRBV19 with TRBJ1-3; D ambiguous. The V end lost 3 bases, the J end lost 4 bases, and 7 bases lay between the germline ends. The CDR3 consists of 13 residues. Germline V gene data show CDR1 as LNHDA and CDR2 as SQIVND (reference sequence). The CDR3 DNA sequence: TGTGCCAGTAGTATTTTGCGGGGAAACACCATATATTTT. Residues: CASSILRGNTIYF.

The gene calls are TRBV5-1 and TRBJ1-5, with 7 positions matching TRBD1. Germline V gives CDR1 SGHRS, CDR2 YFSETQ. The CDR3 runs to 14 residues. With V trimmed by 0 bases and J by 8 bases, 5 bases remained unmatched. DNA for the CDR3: TGCGCCAGCAGCTTGGAGGGGGCTAATGAGCCCCAGCATTTT. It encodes CASSLEGANEPQHF.

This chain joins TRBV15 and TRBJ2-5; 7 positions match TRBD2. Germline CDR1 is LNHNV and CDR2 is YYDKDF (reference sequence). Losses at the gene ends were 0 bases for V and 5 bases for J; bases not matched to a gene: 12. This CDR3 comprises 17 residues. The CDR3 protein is CATSRDLGGRGMETQYF. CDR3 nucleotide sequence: TGTGCCACCAGCAGAGATCTTGGAGGGAGGGGAATGGAGACCCAGTACTTC.

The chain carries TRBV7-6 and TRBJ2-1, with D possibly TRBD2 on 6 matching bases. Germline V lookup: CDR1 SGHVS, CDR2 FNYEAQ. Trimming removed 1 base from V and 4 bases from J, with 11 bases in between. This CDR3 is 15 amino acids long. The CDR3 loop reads CASSLDRGKYNEQFF. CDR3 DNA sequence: TGTGCCAGCAGCTTAGATCGGGGGAAATACAATGAGCAGTTCTTC.

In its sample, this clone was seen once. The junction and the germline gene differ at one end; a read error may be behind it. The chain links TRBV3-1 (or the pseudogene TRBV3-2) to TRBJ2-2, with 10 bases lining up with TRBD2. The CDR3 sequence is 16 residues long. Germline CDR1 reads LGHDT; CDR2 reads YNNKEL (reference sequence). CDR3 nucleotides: TGTGCCAGCAGGCAAGCGGGGGGGCGAGGCACCGGGGAGCTGTTTTTT. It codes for CASRQAGGRGTGELFF.

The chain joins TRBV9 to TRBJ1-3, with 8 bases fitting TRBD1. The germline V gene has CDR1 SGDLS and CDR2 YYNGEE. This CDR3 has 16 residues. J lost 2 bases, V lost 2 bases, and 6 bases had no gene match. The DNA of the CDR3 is TGTGCCAGCAGCGTCCGACAGGGGTTTGCTGGAAACACCATATATTTT. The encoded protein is CASSVRQGFAGNTIYF.

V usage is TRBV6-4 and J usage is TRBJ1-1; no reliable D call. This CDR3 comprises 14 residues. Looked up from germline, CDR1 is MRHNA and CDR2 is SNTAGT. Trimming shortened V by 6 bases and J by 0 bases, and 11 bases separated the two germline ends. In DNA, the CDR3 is TGTGCCAGCAGACAGACATCGATGAACACTGAAGCTTTCTTT. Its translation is CASRQTSMNTEAFF.

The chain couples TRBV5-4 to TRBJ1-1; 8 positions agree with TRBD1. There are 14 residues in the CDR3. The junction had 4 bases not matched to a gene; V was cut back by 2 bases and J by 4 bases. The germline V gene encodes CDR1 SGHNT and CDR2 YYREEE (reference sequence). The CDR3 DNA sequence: TGTGCCAGCAGCTTACAGGGGGTGGGCACTGAAGCTTTCTTT. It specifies CASSLQGVGTEAFF.

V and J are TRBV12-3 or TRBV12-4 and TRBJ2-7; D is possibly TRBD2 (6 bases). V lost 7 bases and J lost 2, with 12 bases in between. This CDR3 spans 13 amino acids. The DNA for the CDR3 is TGTGCCAGCACCCCGACTAGGACCTACGAGCAGTACTTC. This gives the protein CASTPTRTYEQYF.

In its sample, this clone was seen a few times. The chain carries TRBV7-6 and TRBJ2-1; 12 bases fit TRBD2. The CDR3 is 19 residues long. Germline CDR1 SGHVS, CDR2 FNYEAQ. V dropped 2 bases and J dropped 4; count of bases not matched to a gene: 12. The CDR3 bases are TGTGCCAGCAGCTTATTTCGCGCTGGACTAGCGGGACTATACAATGAGCAGTTCTTC. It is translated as CASSLFRAGLAGLYNEQFF.

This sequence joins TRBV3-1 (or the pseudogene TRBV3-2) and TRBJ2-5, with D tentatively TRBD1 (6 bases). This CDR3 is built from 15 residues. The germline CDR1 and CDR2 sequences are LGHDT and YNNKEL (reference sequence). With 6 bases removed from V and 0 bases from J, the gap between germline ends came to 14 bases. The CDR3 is CASSGGRGNQETQYF. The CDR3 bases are TGTGCCAGCAGTGGGGGCAGAGGGAACCAAGAGACCCAGTACTTC.

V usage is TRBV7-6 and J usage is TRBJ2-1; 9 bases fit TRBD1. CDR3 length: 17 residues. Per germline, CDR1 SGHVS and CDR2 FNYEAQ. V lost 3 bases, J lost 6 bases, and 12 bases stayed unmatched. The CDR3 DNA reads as TGTGCCAGCAGCTTCTACTCCGGGACAGGGTTCGGCAATGAGCAGTTCTTC. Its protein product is CASSFYSGTGFGNEQFF.

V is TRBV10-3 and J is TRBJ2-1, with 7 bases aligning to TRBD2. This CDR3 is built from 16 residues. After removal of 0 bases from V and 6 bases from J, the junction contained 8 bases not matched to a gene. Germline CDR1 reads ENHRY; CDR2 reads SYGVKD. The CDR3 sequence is CAISESTSRAGNEQFF. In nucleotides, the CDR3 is TGTGCCATCAGTGAGTCGACTAGCCGAGCGGGCAATGAGCAGTTCTTC.

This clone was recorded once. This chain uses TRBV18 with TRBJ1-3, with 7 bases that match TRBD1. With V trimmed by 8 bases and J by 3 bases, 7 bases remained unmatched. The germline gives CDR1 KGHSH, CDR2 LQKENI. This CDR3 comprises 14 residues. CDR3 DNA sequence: TGTGCCAGCACGACAGGGCTTGGTGGAAACACCATATATTTT. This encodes CASTTGLGGNTIYF.

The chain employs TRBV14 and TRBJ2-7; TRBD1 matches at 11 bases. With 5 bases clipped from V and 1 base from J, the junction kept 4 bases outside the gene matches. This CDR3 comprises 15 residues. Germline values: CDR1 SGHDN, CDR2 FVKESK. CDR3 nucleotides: TGTGCCAGCAGCAGGGACAGGGGGATATCCTACGAGCAGTACTTC. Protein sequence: CASSRDRGISYEQYF.

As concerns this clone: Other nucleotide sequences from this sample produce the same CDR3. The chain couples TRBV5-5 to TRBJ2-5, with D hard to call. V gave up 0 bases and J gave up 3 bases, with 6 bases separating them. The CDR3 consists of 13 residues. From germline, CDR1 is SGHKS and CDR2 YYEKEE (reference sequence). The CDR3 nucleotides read TGTGCCAGCAGCTTGGGAGGTGAAGAGACCCAGTACTTC. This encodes CASSLGGEETQYF.

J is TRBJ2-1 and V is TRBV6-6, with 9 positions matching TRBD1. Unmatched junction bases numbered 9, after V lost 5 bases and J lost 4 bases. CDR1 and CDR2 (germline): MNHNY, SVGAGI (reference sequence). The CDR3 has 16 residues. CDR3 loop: CASSPNRGQGYNEQFF. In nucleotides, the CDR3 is TGTGCCAGCAGTCCAAACAGGGGGCAAGGGTACAATGAGCAGTTCTTC.

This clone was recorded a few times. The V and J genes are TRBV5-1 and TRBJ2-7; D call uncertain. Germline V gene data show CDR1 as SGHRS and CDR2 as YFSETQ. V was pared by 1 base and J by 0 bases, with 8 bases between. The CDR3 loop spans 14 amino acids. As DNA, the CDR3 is TGCGCCAGCAGCTTGACTACCGCCTCCTACGAGCAGTACTTC. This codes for CASSLTTASYEQYF.

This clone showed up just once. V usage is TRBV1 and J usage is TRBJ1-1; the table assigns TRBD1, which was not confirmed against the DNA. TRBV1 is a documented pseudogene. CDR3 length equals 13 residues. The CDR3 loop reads CTSSPLRKTEAFF. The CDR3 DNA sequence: TGCACCAGCAGCCCCCTCAGGAAAACTGAAGCTTTCTTT.

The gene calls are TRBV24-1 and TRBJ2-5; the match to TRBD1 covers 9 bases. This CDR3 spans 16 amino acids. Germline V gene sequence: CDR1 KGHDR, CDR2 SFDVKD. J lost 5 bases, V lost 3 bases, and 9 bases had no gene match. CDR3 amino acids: CATSDPRQGGGETQYF. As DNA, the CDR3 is TGTGCCACCAGTGATCCGAGACAGGGGGGAGGCGAGACCCAGTACTTC.

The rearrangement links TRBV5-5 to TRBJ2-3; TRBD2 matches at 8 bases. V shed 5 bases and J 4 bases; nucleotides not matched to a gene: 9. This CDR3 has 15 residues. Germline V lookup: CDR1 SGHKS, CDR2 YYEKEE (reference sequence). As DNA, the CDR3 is TGTGCCAGCAGACCCGGGGGGGCATTTGCAGATACGCAGTATTTT. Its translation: CASRPGGAFADTQYF.

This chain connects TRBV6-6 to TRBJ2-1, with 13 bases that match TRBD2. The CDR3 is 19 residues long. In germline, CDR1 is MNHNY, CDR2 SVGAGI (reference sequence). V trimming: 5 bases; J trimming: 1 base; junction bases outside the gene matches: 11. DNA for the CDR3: TGTGCCAGCAGTCATCCGGGACTAGCGGGAACGCGATCCTACAATGAGCAGTTCTTC. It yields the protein CASSHPGLAGTRSYNEQFF.

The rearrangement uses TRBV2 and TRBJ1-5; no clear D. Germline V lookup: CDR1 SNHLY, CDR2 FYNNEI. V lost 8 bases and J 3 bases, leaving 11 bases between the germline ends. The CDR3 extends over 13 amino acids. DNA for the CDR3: TGTGCCAGCTCCCTACCATCCAATCAGCCCCAGCATTTT. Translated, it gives CASSLPSNQPQHF.

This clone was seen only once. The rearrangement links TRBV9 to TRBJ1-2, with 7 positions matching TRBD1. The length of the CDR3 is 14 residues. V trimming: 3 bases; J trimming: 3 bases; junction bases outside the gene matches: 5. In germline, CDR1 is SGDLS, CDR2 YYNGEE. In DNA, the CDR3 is TGTGCCAGCAGCGACCTTACAGGGGACTATGGCTACACCTTC. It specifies CASSDLTGDYGYTF.

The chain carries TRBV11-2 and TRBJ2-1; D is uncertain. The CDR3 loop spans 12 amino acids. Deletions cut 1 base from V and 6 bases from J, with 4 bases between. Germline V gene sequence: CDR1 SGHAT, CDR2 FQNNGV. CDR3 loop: CASSLVSNEQFF. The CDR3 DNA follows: TGTGCCAGCAGCTTAGTTAGCAATGAGCAGTTCTTC.

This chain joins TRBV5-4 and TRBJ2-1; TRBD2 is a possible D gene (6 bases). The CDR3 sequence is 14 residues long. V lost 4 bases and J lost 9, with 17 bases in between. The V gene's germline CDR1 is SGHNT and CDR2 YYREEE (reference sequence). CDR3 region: CASSPEGRDLEQFF. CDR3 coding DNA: TGTGCCAGCAGCCCGGAGGGCCGAGATCTTGAGCAGTTCTTC.

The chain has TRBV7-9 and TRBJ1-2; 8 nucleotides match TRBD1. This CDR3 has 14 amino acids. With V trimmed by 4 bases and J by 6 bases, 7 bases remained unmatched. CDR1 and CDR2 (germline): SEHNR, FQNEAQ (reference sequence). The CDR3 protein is CASSSGQGWDGYTF. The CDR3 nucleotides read TGTGCCAGCAGCTCCGGACAGGGTTGGGATGGCTACACCTTC.

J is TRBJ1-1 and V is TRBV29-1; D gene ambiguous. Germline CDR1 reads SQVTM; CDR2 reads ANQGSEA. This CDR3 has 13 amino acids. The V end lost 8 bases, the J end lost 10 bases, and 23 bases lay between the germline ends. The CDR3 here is CSSSTHSTEGAFF. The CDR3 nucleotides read TGCAGCTCCTCAACGCACAGTACCGAGGGAGCTTTCTTT.

The CDR3 DNA is TGTGCCAGCATCCCAGCGGGGGGGAGGGAGACCCAGTACTTC. Protein product: CASIPAGGRETQYF. The genes are TRBV6-5 and TRBJ2-5, with 10 bases matching TRBD2. Germline CDR1 MNHEY, CDR2 SVGAGI. CDR3 length: 14 residues. V dropped 7 bases and J dropped 5; count of bases not matched to a gene: 7.